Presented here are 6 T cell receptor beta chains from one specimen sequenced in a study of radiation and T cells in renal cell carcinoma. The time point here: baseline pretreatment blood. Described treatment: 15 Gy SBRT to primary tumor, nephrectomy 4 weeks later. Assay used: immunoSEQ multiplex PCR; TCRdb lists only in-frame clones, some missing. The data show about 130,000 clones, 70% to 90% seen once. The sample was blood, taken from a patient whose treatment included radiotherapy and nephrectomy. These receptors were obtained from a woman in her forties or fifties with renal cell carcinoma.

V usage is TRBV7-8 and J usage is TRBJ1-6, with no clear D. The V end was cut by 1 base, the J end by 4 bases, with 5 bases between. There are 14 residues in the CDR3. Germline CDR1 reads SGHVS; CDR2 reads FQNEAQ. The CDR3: CASSLVRYNSPLHF. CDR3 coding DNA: TGTGCCAGCAGCTTAGTACGATATAATTCACCCCTCCACTTT.

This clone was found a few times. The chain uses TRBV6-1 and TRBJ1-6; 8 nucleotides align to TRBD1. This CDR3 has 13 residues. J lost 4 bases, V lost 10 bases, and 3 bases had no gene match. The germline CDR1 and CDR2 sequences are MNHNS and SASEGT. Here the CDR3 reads CAIRTGYNSPLHF. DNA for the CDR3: TGTGCCATCCGGACAGGGTATAATTCACCCCTCCACTTT.

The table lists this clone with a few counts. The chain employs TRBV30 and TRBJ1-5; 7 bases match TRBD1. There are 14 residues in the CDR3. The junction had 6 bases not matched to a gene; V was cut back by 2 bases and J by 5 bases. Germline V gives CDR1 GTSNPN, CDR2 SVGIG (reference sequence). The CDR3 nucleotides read TGTGCCTGGAGTACGGGACAGCGGCATCAGCCCCAGCATTTT. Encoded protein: CAWSTGQRHQPQHF.

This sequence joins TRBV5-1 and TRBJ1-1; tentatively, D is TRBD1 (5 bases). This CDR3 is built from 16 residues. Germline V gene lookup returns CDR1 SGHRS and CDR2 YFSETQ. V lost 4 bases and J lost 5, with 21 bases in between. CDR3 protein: CASSPGRGRGGTEAFF. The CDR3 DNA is TGCGCCAGCAGCCCTGGTCGTGGGCGGGGCGGGACTGAAGCTTTCTTT.

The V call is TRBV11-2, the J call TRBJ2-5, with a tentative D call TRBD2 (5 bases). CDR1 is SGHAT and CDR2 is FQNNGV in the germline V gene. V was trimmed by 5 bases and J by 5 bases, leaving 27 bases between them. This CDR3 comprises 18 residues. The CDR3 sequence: CASSLTGRSTLSGETQYF. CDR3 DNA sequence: TGTGCCAGCAGCCTCACGGGTCGATCAACCCTCTCGGGGGAGACCCAGTACTTC.

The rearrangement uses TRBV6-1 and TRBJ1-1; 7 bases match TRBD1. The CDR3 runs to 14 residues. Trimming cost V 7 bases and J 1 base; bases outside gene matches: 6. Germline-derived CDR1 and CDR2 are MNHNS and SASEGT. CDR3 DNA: TGTGCCAGCACCGGGAGGGGGCAGAACACTGAAGCTTTCTTT. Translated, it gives CASTGRGQNTEAFF.